Listed below are T cell receptor beta chains from one sample, sequenced in a study of blood T cell repertoires in COVID-19. Only in-frame clones appear in the TCRdb table, and some are missing; sequencing was by immunoSEQ multiplex PCR. The table includes tens of thousands of clones, about 91% detected once. The sample comprised peripheral blood. Receptor source: a human donor with active COVID-19. The donor label of this sample is uncertain. Each CDR3 is given with its conserved first and last residue. A D gene is named only where the DNA matches it firmly. Not all rows give a size; the values are once, few, many and, for expanded clones, a class.

v_call	j_call	d_call	clone_size	cdr3_nt	cdr3_aa
TRBV6-2/TRBV6-3	TRBJ1-1	.	.	TGTGCCAGCAGTCCAGGGCCCACTGAAGCTTTCTTT	CASSPGPTEAFF
TRBV2	TRBJ1-5	.	.	TGTGCCAGCGGCGGGGCAGGACTTAGCAATCAGCCCCAGCATTTT	CASGGAGLSNQPQHF
TRBV14	TRBJ2-3	.	large	TGTGCCAGCAGCCAAGTGGCGGGGTCGGCAGATACGCAGTATTTT	CASSQVAGSADTQYF
TRBV6-1	TRBJ2-7	TRBD1	.	TGTGCCAGCAGTGAAGCTCCGGGACAGTCCTACGAGCAGTACTTC	CASSEAPGQSYEQYF
TRBV19	TRBJ1-3	TRBD1	.	TGTGCCAGTAGCAGGACAGGGAGCTCTGGAAACACCATATATTTT	CASSRTGSSGNTIYF
TRBV20-1	TRBJ2-1	.	.	TGCAGTGCAAGTCGTCGAGGGCTCAATGAGCAGTTCTTC	CSASRRGLNEQFF
TRBV10-3	TRBJ1-1	TRBD1	.	TGTGCCATCAGTCGACAGGGGGCGGACACTGAAGCTTTCTTT	CAISRQGADTEAFF
TRBV15	TRBJ2-1	.	.	TGTGCCACCAGCAGAGACGTCGGCAATGAGCAGTTCTTC	CATSRDVGNEQFF
TRBV3-1/TRBV3-2	TRBJ1-2	TRBD1	.	TGTGCCAGCAGCCAAGGGGACAGGCCTTACTATGGCTACACCTTC	CASSQGDRPYYGYTF
TRBV5-1	TRBJ2-7	.	.	TGCGCCAGCAGCTTGGCCAGTCTCTACGAGCAGTACTTC	CASSLASLYEQYF
TRBV19	TRBJ2-6	.	.	TGTGCCAGTAGTCTACTAGTTGGTGGGGCCAACGTCCTGACTTTC	CASSLLVGGANVLTF
TRBV27	TRBJ2-5	TRBD2	.	TGTGCCAGCAGAATTAAAGCGGGGGGACGGGAGACCCAGTACTTC	CASRIKAGGRETQYF
TRBV9	TRBJ2-1	TRBD1	.	TGTGCCAGCAGCTTGACCGGGACAGGGGCCTTGAGCTCCTACAATGAGCAGTTCTTC	CASSLTGTGALSSYNEQFF
TRBV6-5	TRBJ2-7	TRBD2	once	TGTGCCAGCAGATGGACTAGCGTTTCCTACGAGCAGTACTTC	CASRWTSVSYEQYF
TRBV28	TRBJ2-5	.	.	TGTGCCAGCAGCCTCCCCCCCGTTGAGACCCAGTACTTC	CASSLPPVETQYF
TRBV5-1	TRBJ2-7	TRBD2	.	TGCGCCAGCAGCTTGTTCGGAGAGCGGGAGTCCCCACCCGGGCAGTACTTC	CASSLFGERESPPGQYF
TRBV11-1	TRBJ2-1	.	.	TGTGCCAGCAGCTTTGCGAGCGGGCTCCTCAATGAGCAGTTCTTC	CASSFASGLLNEQFF
TRBV28	TRBJ2-7	TRBD1	.	TGTGCCAGCTCATACCGGACAGGGGGCGCGTACGAGCAGTACTTC	CASSYRTGGAYEQYF
TRBV3-1/TRBV3-2	TRBJ2-4	.	.	TGTGCCAGCAGCCACTCAGCGCGATACGAAAACATTCAGTACTTC	CASSHSARYENIQYF
TRBV27	TRBJ1-5	.	.	TGTGCCAGCAGCTTTAGCAATCAGCCCCAGCATTTT	CASSFSNQPQHF
TRBV24-1	TRBJ2-2	TRBD2	.	TGTGCCACCAGCCCTTCGGGGGGGCGCTCCGGGGAGCTGTTTTTT	CATSPSGGRSGELFF
TRBV6-6	TRBJ2-1	.	.	TGTGCCAGCAGTTCCTTATCAGGGGTAGGTGAGCAGTTCTTC	CASSSLSGVGEQFF
TRBV28	TRBJ2-2	.	.	TGTGCCAGCGCGACAGGACACACCGGGGAGCTGTTTTTT	CASATGHTGELFF
TRBV27	TRBJ2-3	.	.	TGTGCCAGCAGTCCCGGCACAGATACGCAGTATTTT	CASSPGTDTQYF
TRBV6-2/TRBV6-3	TRBJ2-1	TRBD2	.	TGTGCCAGCAGTTTGACTAGCGGGAGGGCTAGTGAGCAGTTCTTC	CASSLTSGRASEQFF
TRBV11-1	TRBJ1-1	.	.	TGTGCCAGCAGCTTAGGGAGGGGAGCCACTGAAGCTTTCTTT	CASSLGRGATEAFF
TRBV5-4	TRBJ2-2	TRBD2	.	TGTGCCAGCAGCTCCCCGACTAGCGGGAGGGCAAGCACCGGGGAGCTGTTTTTT	CASSSPTSGRASTGELFF
TRBV6-2/TRBV6-3	TRBJ2-1	TRBD1	.	TGTGCCAGCAGTACCCTGGGACAGGGCTACAATGAGCAGTTCTTC	CASSTLGQGYNEQFF
TRBV9	TRBJ2-7	TRBD2	.	TGTGCCAGCGCCCGGCAGGGGGGACTAGCGGGAGGGAGGAACGAGCAGTACTTC	CASARQGGLAGGRNEQYF
TRBV28	TRBJ2-2	.	.	TGTGCCAGCAGTTTATTGTGGTCCGTCGGGAGCGGCAGCACCGGGGAGCTGTTTTTT	CASSLLWSVGSGSTGELFF
TRBV5-6	TRBJ1-4	TRBD1	.	TGTGCCAGCAGCCTAAGAGGACAGGGGGCGGAAAAACTGTTTTTT	CASSLRGQGAEKLFF
TRBV6-1	TRBJ1-4	.	.	TGTGCCAGCAGTGACCGACGGGGAGGTATACTGTTTTTT	CASSDRRGGILFF
TRBV18	TRBJ2-3	.	.	TGTGCCAGCTCACCTCCGGAGGGGACAGTGAGCACAGATACGCAGTATTTT	CASSPPEGTVSTDTQYF
TRBV3-1/TRBV3-2	TRBJ2-7	TRBD2	.	TGTGCCAGCAGCCAAGACGGGACTAGACTCTACGAGCAGTACTTC	CASSQDGTRLYEQYF
TRBV6-4	TRBJ2-1	.	few	TGTGCCAGCAGTGACCGGGACTACAATGAGCAGTTCTTC	CASSDRDYNEQFF
TRBV24-1	TRBJ1-3	.	.	TGTGCCACCGAAGACAGGAAAGGTCACACCATATATTTT	CATEDRKGHTIYF
TRBV4-3	TRBJ2-3	.	.	TGCGCCAGCAGCCAAGATATGAGAAAGTCAGATACGCAGTATTTT	CASSQDMRKSDTQYF
TRBV28	TRBJ1-5	TRBD1	.	TGTGCCAGCATGGGACAGGGGGCGCAATACCAGCCCCAGCATTTT	CASMGQGAQYQPQHF
TRBV5-1	TRBJ2-2	TRBD1	.	TGCGCCAGCAGCTGGGACCTAGGGACAGGGTTTAACGGGGAGCTGTTTTTT	CASSWDLGTGFNGELFF
TRBV7-8	TRBJ1-1	TRBD1	.	TGTGCCAGCAGAACCGGGACAGCGAACACTGAAGCTTTCTTT	CASRTGTANTEAFF
TRBV29-1	TRBJ2-3	.	few	TGCAGCGTTGAGGTTGGGGACATATCGCCAGATACGCAGTATTTT	CSVEVGDISPDTQYF
TRBV19	TRBJ2-1	TRBD1	.	TGTGCCAGTAGTATAGATAGAGACAGGGGGGAATACAATGAGCAGTTCTTC	CASSIDRDRGEYNEQFF
TRBV5-1	TRBJ2-3	TRBD2	.	TGCGCCAGCAGCTTGCTAGCGGCCCGCACAGATACGCAGTATTTT	CASSLLAARTDTQYF
TRBV6-5	TRBJ1-4	.	.	TGTGCCAGCAGGGGGGGGAGGGTGGAAAAACTGTTTTTT	CASRGGRVEKLFF
TRBV13	TRBJ2-1	.	.	TGTGCCAGCAGCTACACTAGGTACAATGAGCAGTTCTTC	CASSYTRYNEQFF
TRBV24-1	TRBJ2-7	TRBD2	.	TGTGCCACCAGTGATCCGGGACTAGCGGGAACCAACGAGCAGTACTTC	CATSDPGLAGTNEQYF
TRBV18	TRBJ1-4	.	.	TGTGCCAGCTCACCAATCGGGTCCCGAAATGAAAAACTGTTTTTT	CASSPIGSRNEKLFF
TRBV5-1	TRBJ1-4	.	.	TGCGCCAGCAGCGCGAGCGGACAGCCAAATGAAAAACTGTTTTTT	CASSASGQPNEKLFF
TRBV3-1/TRBV3-2	TRBJ1-5	.	.	TGTGCCAGCAGCCAAGACCTAGGGGGTCAGCCCCAGCATTTT	CASSQDLGGQPQHF
TRBV28	TRBJ1-1	.	.	TGTGCCAGCATCCCTTTGGGGGGAAACACTGAAGCTTTCTTT	CASIPLGGNTEAFF
TRBV6-5	TRBJ2-7	TRBD2	.	TGTGCCAGCAGCCCGGGACTAGCCGTTGTGTACGAGCAGTACTTC	CASSPGLAVVYEQYF
TRBV7-3	TRBJ2-4	TRBD1	.	TGTGCCAGCAGCCCAGTCCCGGGACAGGGGCGGCAAAACATTCAGTACTTC	CASSPVPGQGRQNIQYF
TRBV5-1	TRBJ2-2	TRBD2	.	TGCGCCAGCAGCGCCACTAGCGGGAGTTACACCGGGGAGCTGTTTTTT	CASSATSGSYTGELFF
TRBV6-6	TRBJ1-4	TRBD1	.	TGTGCCAGCAGTTACTCCAGACAGGGCCCTGAAAAACTGTTTTTT	CASSYSRQGPEKLFF
TRBV19	TRBJ2-7	TRBD1	.	TGTGCCAGTAGTATATCACAGGGGCGCGAGCAGTACTTC	CASSISQGREQYF
TRBV6-5	TRBJ2-1	TRBD2	.	TGTGCCACCCATATAGCGGGAGGCTCCTACAATGAGCAGTTCTTC	CATHIAGGSYNEQFF
TRBV7-8	TRBJ2-2	TRBD2	.	TGTGCCAGCAGCCGACCTAGCGGGGGCAACACCGGGGAGCTGTTTTTT	CASSRPSGGNTGELFF
TRBV7-9	TRBJ1-1	TRBD1	.	TGTGCCAGCAGCTCAGAGGGGGCGAGGGCTTTCTTT	CASSSEGARAFF
TRBV7-9	TRBJ2-2	.	large	TGTGCCAGCACCACTAACCCGAACACCGGGGAGCTGTTTTTT	CASTTNPNTGELFF